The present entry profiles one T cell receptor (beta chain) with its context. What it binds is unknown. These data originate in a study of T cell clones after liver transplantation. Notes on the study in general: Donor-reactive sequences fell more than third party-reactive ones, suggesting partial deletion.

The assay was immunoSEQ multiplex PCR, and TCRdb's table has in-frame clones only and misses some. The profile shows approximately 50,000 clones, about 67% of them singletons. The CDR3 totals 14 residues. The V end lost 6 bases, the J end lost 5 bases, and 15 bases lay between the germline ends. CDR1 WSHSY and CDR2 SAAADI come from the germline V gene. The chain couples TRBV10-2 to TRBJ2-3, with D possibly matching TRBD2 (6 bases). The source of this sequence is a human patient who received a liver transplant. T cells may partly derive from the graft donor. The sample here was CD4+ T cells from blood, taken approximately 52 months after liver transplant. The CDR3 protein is CASRPGLVGDTQYF. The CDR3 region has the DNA TGCGCCAGCAGGCCGGGACTGGTAGGAGATACGCAGTATTTT.